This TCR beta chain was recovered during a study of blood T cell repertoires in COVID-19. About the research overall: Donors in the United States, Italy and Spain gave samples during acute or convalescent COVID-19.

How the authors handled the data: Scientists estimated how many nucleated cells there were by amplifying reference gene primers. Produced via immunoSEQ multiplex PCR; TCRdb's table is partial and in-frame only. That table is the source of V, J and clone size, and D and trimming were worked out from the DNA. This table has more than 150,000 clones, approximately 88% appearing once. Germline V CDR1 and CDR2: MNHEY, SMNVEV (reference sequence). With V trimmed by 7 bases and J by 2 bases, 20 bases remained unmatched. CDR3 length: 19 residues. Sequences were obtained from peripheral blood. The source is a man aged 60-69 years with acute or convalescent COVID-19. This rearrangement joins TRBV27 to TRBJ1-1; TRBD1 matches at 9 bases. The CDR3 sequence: CASKPQGAPTRSLNTEAFF. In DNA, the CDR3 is TGTGCCAGCAAACCACAGGGGGCGCCGACCCGCTCCCTAAACACTGAAGCTTTCTTT.